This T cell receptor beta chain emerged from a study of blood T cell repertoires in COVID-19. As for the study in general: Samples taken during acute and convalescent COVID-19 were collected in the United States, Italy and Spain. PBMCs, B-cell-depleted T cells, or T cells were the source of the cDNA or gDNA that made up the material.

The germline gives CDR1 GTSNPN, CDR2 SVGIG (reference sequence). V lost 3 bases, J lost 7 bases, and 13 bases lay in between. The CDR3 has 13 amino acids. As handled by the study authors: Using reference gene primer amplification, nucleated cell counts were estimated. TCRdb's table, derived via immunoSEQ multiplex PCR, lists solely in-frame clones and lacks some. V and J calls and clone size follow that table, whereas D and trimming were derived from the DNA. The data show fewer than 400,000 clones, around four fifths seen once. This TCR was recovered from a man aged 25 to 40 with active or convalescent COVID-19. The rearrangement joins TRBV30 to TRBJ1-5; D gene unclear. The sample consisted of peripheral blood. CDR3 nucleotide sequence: TGTGCCTGGAGCCTGGGTCGAGGGCAGCCCCAGCATTTT. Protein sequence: CAWSLGRGQPQHF.